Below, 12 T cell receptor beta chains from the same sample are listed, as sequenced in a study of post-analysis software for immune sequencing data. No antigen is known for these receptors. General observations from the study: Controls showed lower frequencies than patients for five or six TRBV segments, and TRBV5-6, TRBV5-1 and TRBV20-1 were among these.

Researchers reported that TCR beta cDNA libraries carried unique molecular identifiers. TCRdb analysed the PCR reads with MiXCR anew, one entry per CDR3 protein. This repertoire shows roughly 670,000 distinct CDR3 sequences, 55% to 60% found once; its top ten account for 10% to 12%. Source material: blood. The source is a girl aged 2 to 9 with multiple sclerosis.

The CDR3 region is CASAQGTVPYEQYF. Written as DNA, the CDR3 is TGTGCCAGCGCACAGGGGACGGTGCCCTACGAGCAGTACTTC. The V and J genes are TRBV12-3 or TRBV12-4 and TRBJ2-7, with 7 bases identical to TRBD1. The CDR3 contains 14 residues. V lost 8 bases, J lost 2 bases, and 9 bases stayed unmatched.

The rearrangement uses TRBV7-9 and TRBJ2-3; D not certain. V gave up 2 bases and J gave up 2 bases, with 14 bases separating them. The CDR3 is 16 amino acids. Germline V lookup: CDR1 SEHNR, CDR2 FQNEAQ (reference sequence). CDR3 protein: CASSLRISPITDTQYF. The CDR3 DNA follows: TGTGCCAGCAGCTTAAGGATTAGCCCTATCACAGATACGCAGTATTTT.

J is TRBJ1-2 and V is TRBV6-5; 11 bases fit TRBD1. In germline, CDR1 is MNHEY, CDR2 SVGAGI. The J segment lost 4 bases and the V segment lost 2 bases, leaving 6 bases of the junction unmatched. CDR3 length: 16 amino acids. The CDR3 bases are TGTGCCAGCAGTTACACGTCCGGGACAGGGGGCTATGGCTACACCTTC. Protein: CASSYTSGTGGYGYTF.

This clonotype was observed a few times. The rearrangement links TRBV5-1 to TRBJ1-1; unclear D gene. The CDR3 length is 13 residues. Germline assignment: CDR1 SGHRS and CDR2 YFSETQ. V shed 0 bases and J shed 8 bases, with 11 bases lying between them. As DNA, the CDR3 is TGCGCCAGCAGCTTGGCTATGGACCGCGAAGCTTTCTTT. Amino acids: CASSLAMDREAFF.

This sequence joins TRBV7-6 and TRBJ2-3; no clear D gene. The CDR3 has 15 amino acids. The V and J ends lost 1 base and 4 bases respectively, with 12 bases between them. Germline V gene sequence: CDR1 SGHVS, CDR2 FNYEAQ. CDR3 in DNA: TGTGCCAGCAGCTTAGTCCCCAGTGGGGCAGATACGCAGTATTTT. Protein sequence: CASSLVPSGADTQYF.

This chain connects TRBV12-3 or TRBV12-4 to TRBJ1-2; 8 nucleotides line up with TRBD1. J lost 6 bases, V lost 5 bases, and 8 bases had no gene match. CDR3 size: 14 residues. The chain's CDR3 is CASSPLQGAHGYTF. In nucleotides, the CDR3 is TGTGCCAGCAGTCCGTTGCAGGGGGCGCATGGCTACACCTTC.

CDR3 in amino acids: CASSLRPRGRRELFF. DNA of the CDR3: TGTGCCAGCAGTTTACGCCCCAGGGGGCGGCGGGAGCTGTTTTTT. The chain links TRBV27 to TRBJ2-2; TRBD1 matches 8 bases. Trimming took 2 bases from V and 9 from J; bases not matched to a gene: 8. This CDR3 spans 15 amino acids. Germline assignment: CDR1 MNHEY and CDR2 SMNVEV (reference sequence).

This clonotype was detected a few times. CDR3 protein: CSAIPGQGAEYEQYF. The DNA for the CDR3 is TGCAGTGCCATTCCGGGACAGGGGGCAGAATACGAGCAGTACTTC. The chain is built from TRBV20-1 and TRBJ2-5; 12 bases are a match to TRBD1. The tail of the sequence fits TRBJ2-7 better, so the J call may be wrong. The CDR3 runs to 15 residues. Germline assignment: CDR1 DFQATT and CDR2 SNEGSKA (reference sequence).

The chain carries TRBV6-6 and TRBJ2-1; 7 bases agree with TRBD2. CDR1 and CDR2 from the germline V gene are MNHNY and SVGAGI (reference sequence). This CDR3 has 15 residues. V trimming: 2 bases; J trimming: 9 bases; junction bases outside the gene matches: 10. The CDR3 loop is CASSYVVSGRSEQFF. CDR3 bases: TGTGCCAGCAGTTACGTCGTATCCGGGAGGAGTGAGCAGTTCTTC.

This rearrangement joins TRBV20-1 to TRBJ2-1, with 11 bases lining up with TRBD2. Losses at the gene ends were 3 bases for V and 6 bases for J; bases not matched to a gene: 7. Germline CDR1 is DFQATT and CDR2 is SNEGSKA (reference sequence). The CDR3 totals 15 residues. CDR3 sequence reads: CSARAGTSGPNEQFF. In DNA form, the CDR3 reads TGCAGTGCTAGGGCCGGGACTAGCGGACCCAATGAGCAGTTCTTC.

CDR3: CASSAWTQLDEQFF. The CDR3 nucleotides are TGTGCCAGCAGCGCCTGGACCCAATTGGATGAGCAGTTCTTC. This chain uses TRBV9 with TRBJ2-1, with D unresolved. CDR3 size: 14 residues. Per germline, CDR1 SGDLS and CDR2 YYNGEE. V gave up 3 bases and J gave up 8 bases, with 15 bases separating them.

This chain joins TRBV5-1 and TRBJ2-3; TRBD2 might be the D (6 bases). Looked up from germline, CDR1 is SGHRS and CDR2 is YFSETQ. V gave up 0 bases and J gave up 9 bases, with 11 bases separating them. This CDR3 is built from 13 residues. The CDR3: CASSLEGGGTQYF. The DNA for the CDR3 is TGCGCCAGCAGCTTGGAGGGAGGCGGGACGCAGTATTTT. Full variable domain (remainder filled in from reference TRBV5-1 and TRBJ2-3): KAGVTQTPRYLIKTRGQQVTLSCSPISGHRSVSWYQQTPGQGLQFLFEYFSETQRNKGNFPGRFSGRQFSNSRSEMNVSTLELGDSALYLCASSLEGGGTQYFGPGTRLTVL.